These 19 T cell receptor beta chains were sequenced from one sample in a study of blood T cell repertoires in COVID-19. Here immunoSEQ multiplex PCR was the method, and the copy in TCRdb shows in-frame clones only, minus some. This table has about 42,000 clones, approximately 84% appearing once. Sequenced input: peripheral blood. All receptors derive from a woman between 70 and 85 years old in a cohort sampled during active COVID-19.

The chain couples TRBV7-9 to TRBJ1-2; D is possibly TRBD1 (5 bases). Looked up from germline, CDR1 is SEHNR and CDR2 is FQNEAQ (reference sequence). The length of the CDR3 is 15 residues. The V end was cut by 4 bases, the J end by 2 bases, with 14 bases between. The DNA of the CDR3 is TGTGCCAGCAGCTCCTCCGGCCAGGGAAACTATGGCTACACCTTC. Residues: CASSSSGQGNYGYTF.

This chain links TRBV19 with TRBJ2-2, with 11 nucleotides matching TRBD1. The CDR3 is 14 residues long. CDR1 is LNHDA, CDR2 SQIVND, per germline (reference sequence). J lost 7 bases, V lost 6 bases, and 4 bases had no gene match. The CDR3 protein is CASRGQGDGGELFF. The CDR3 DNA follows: TGTGCCAGTAGGGGACAGGGGGATGGCGGGGAGCTGTTTTTT.

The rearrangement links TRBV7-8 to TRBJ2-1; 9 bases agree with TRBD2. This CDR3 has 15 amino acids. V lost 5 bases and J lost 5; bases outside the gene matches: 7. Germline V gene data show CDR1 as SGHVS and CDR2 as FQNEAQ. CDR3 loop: CASSRREGGDNEQFF. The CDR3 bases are TGTGCCAGCAGCCGGCGGGAGGGCGGCGACAATGAGCAGTTCTTC.

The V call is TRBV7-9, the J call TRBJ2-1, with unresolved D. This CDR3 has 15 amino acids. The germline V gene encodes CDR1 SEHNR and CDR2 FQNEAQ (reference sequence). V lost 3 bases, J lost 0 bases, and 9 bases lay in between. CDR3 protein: CASSLRSSSYNEQFF. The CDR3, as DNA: TGTGCCAGCAGCTTGAGATCAAGCTCCTACAATGAGCAGTTCTTC.

The CDR3 DNA reads as TGTGCCAGTAGTATCGGACAGGGGGCATATTCACCCCTCCACTTT. Protein product: CASSIGQGAYSPLHF. The V gene is TRBV19, the J gene TRBJ1-6, with 11 bases that match TRBD1. Germline V lookup: CDR1 LNHDA, CDR2 SQIVND (reference sequence). The CDR3 sequence is 15 residues long. V shed 3 bases and J 8 bases; nucleotides not matched to a gene: 3.

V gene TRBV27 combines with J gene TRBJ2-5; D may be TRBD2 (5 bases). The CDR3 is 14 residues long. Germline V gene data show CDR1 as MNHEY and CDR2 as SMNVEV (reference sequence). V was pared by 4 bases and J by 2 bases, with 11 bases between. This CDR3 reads CASSSYGKQETQYF. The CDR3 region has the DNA TGTGCCAGCAGTTCTTACGGGAAACAAGAGACCCAGTACTTC.

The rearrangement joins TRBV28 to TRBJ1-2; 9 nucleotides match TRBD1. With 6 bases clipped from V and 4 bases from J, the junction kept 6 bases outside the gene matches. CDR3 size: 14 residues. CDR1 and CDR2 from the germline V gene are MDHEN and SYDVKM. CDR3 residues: CASRPGQGFYGYTF. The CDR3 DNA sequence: TGTGCCAGCAGACCGGGACAGGGCTTCTATGGCTACACCTTC.

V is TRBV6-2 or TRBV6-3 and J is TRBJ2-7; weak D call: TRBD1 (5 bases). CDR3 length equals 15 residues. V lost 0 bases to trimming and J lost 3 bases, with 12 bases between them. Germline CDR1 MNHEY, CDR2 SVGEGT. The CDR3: CASSYSQGLVYEQYF. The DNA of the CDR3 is TGTGCCAGCAGTTACTCCCAGGGCCTAGTCTACGAGCAGTACTTC.

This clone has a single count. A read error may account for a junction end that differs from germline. CDR3 sequence reads: CASSLVQGGTGELFF. The CDR3 nucleotides read TGTGCTAGCAGCTTAGTCCAGGGGGGCACCGGGGAGCTGTTTTTT. V is TRBV7-7 and J is TRBJ2-2, with a possible D match to TRBD1 (7 bases). Looked up from germline, CDR1 is SSHAT and CDR2 is FNYEAQ (reference sequence). There are 15 residues in the CDR3.

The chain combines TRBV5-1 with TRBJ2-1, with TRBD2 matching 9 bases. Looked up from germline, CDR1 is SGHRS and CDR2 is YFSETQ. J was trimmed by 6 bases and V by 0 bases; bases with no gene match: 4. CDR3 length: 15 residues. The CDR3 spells CASSLAGTSTNEQFF. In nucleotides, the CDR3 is TGCGCCAGCAGCTTGGCCGGGACTAGCACCAATGAGCAGTTCTTC.

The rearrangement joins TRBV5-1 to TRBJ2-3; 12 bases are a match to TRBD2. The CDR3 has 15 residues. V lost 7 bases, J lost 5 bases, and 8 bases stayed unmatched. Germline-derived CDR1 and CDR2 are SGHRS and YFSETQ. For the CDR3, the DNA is TGCGCCAGCTCTACTAGCGGGAGGAGGGGAGATACGCAGTATTTT. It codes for CASSTSGRRGDTQYF.

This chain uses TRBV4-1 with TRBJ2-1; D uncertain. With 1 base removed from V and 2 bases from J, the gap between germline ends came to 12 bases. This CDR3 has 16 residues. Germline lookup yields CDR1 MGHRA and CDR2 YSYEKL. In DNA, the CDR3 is TGCGCCAGCAGCCAAGGTAGTACTTCTACCTACAATGAGCAGTTCTTC. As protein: CASSQGSTSTYNEQFF.

The CDR3 spells CASSPKERTASYEQYF. Written as DNA, the CDR3 is TGCGCCAGCAGCCCGAAAGAGAGGACAGCTTCCTACGAGCAGTACTTC. This rearrangement joins TRBV4-1 to TRBJ2-7, with a weak D call TRBD1 (6 bases). Germline CDR1 is MGHRA and CDR2 is YSYEKL. The V end was cut by 4 bases, the J end by 1 base, with 17 bases between. CDR3 length: 16 residues.

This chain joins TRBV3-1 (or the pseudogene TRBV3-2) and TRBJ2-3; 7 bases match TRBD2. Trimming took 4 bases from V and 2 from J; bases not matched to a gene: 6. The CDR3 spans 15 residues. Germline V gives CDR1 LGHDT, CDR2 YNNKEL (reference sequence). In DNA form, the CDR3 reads TGTGCCAGCAGCCTCTCTCTAGCGGCCACAGATACGCAGTATTTT. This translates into CASSLSLAATDTQYF.

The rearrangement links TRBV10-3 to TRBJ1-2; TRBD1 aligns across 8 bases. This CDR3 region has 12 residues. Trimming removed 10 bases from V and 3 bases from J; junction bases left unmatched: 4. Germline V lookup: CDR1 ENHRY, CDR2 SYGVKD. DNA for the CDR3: TGTGCCACCCGGACAGGGTACTATGGCTACACCTTC. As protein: CATRTGYYGYTF.

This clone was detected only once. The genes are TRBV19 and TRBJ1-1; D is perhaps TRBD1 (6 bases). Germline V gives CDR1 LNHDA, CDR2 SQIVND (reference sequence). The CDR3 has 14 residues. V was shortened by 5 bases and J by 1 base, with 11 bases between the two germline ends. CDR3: CASSLGTPNTEAFF. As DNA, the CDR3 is TGTGCCAGTAGTCTCGGGACACCGAACACTGAAGCTTTCTTT.

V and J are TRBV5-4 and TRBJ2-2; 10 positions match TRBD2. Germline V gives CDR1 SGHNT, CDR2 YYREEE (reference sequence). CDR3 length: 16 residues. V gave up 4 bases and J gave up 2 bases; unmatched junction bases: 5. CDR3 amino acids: CASSRTSGANTGELFF. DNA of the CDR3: TGTGCCAGCAGCCGGACTAGCGGAGCAAACACCGGGGAGCTGTTTTTT. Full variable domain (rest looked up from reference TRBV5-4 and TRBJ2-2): ETGVTQSPTHLIKTRGQQVTLRCSSQSGHNTVSWYQQALGQGPQFIFQYYREEENGRGNFPPRFSGLQFPNYSSELNVNALELDDSALYLCASSRTSGANTGELFFGEGSRLTVL.

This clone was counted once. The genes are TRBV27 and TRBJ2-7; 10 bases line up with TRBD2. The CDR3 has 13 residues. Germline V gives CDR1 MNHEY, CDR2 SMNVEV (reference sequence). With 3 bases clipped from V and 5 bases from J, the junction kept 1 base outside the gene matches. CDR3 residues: CASSFSGRNEQYF. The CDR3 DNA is TGTGCCAGCAGTTTTAGCGGGAGGAACGAGCAGTACTTC.

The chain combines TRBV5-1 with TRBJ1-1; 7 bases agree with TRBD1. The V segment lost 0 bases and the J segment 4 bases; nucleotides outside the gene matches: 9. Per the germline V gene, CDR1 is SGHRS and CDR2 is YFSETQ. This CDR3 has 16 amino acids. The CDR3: CASSLAATGFSTEAFF. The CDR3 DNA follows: TGCGCCAGCAGCTTGGCTGCGACAGGGTTCAGCACTGAAGCTTTCTTT.